This T cell receptor (beta chain) was captured in a study of blood T cell repertoires in COVID-19. The wider study: Acute and convalescent COVID-19 specimens originated in the United States, Italy and Spain.

Here immunoSEQ multiplex PCR was the method, and the copy in TCRdb shows in-frame clones only, minus some. The sample holds about 120,000 clones, 82% seen once. Trimming removed 2 bases at V and 0 bases at J, with 15 bases between. The CDR3 contains 17 residues. V gene TRBV5-3 combines with J gene TRBJ1-5; D is unresolved. TRBV5-3 has ORF status, its function being uncertain. The TCR was taken from a woman between 65 and 79 years old with acute or convalescent COVID-19. The sample taken for sequencing was peripheral blood. The CDR3 coding sequence is TGTGCCAGAAGCTTTTCTTTATGGCAGTATAGCAATCAGCCCCAGCATTTT. Encoded protein: CARSFSLWQYSNQPQHF.